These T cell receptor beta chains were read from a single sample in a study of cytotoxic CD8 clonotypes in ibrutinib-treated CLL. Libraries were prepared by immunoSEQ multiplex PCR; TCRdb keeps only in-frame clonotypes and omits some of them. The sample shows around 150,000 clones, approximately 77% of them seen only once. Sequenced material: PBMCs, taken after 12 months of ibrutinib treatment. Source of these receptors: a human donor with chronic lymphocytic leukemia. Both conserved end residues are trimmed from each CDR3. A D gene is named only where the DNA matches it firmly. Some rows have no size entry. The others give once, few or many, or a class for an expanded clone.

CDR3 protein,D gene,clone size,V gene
ATKNGVTNEKLF,NA,NA,TRBV19
ASRYRESLSGNTIY,NA,NA,TRBV5-5
ASSPRLAGGQGADTQY,TRBD2,NA,TRBV19
ASSHLCRVSRGTQY,NA,NA,TRBV21-1
ASSPPYAAMNTEAF,NA,NA,TRBV18
ASSNGQGWDGYT,TRBD1,NA,TRBV28
ASSYPGQETQY,NA,NA,TRBV6-6
ASSRKGLPGETQY,NA,NA,TRBV27
ASSPFGVEDTQY,NA,NA,TRBV7-2
ASSQGFRVQPQH,NA,NA,TRBV4-3
ASSSFNYGYT,NA,NA,TRBV7-2
ASSPEGGHSGYT,NA,few,TRBV7-9
ASSLESSSYEQY,NA,NA,TRBV5-1
ASSQDLSSSNEQY,NA,NA,TRBV14
ASSQVGGQLNIQY,NA,NA,TRBV4-2
ASSSPTGLTYGYT,TRBD1,NA,TRBV5-5
ASSLAGTGVYNEQF,TRBD1,NA,TRBV7-2
ASSLASGNTIY,NA,NA,TRBV28
ASSYSLNQPQH,NA,few,TRBV6-5
ASSYPRNRGAYNEQF,TRBD1,NA,TRBV5-4
ASSSGTGGGRNQPQH,TRBD1,NA,TRBV27
ASSLAQGAGKAF,TRBD1,NA,TRBV4-2
ASSRGQVSFWDGYT,NA,NA,TRBV18
ASSIDRTASYEQY,NA,NA,TRBV19
ASSNWESGNSPLH,NA,NA,TRBV2
ASSPTGGGTGELF,TRBD1,NA,TRBV11-3
ASSLGLGYT,NA,NA,TRBV28
ASSKRATTAYEQY,NA,NA,TRBV7-8
ACSPGETQY,NA,NA,TRBV30
ASSESQASGTDTQY,NA,NA,TRBV25-1
ASSRRTVSNQPQH,NA,once,TRBV18
SVGHSNTEAF,NA,NA,TRBV29-1
ASSALGQGYDGYT,NA,NA,TRBV6-1
ASSENRGRITEAF,TRBD1,NA,TRBV4-1